A selection of T cell receptor beta chains follows, all from one sample in a study of cytomegalovirus exposure and HLA in healthy donors. Clones were read by immunoSEQ multiplex PCR, and TCRdb kept only the in-frame ones, dropping some. The sample contains 100,000 to 150,000 clones, about 11% of which appear only once. Sequencing was carried out using PBMCs. Receptor source: a woman under 30 in good health and CMV-seropositive. The CDR3 runs from the conserved cysteine through the conserved F or W. A D gene is named only where the DNA matches it firmly. Size tells how often a clone was seen (once, few, many) or the class of an expanded clone, and some rows leave it out.

D gene	J gene	clone size	V gene	CDR3 DNA	CDR3 protein
NA	TRBJ1-3	few	TRBV2	TGTGCCAGCAGGTGGGCAGTTTCTGGAAACACCATATATTTT	CASRWAVSGNTIYF
NA	TRBJ2-7	NA	TRBV11-3	TGTGCCAGCAGCTTAGCTTCGGGCTACGAGCAGTACTTC	CASSLASGYEQYF
TRBD1	TRBJ2-2	few	TRBV7-9	TGTGCCAGCAGCTTAGGGGACAGGGGAGTAATCGGGGAGCTGTTTTTT	CASSLGDRGVIGELFF
NA	TRBJ2-7	few	TRBV7-8	TGTGCCAGCCTCCTCGGTACTAGTAGTAAGGAGCAGTACTTC	CASLLGTSSKEQYF
NA	TRBJ2-3	few	TRBV28	TGTGCCAGCAGTGCTGGGACTGGGAGCACAGATACGCAGTATTTT	CASSAGTGSTDTQYF
TRBD1	TRBJ1-4	NA	TRBV5-1	TGCGCCAGCAGCTCTGGAGGGGGACAGGGTAATGAAAAACTGTTTTTT	CASSSGGGQGNEKLFF
TRBD1	TRBJ2-3	NA	TRBV28	TGTGCCAGCAGTTTCGTTAAAGGGGACAGGGGGCCCGATACGCAGTATTTT	CASSFVKGDRGPDTQYF
TRBD1	TRBJ1-2	few	TRBV19	TGTGCCAGTAGTCTCGACGGGACAGGGACGTATGGCTACACCTTC	CASSLDGTGTYGYTF
TRBD1	TRBJ1-2	NA	TRBV28	TGTGCCAGCAGTTCCGGACAGGCGTCTAACTATGGCTACACCTTC	CASSSGQASNYGYTF
TRBD1	TRBJ1-1	few	TRBV11-3	TGTGCCAGCAGTTTCCGACAGGGGGAGAGCCGAGCTTTCTTT	CASSFRQGESRAFF
TRBD2	TRBJ2-1	NA	TRBV6-6	TGTGCCAGCAGTTACTCGAGGCTAGCGGGGAATGAGCAGTTCTTC	CASSYSRLAGNEQFF
TRBD1	TRBJ2-5	few	TRBV5-1	TGCGCCAGCAGCCAAACAGGGGTAGAGACCCAGTACTTC	CASSQTGVETQYF
NA	TRBJ1-5	few	TRBV6-1	TGTGCCAGCAGACAGGGTTCTCAGCCCCAGCATTTT	CASRQGSQPQHF
NA	TRBJ1-1	few	TRBV5-6	TGTGCCAGCAGCCGCGGGGGGTACACTGAAGCTTTCTTT	CASSRGGYTEAFF
NA	TRBJ1-4	few	TRBV5-1	TGCGCCAGCAGCTTGGCCGGTGCAACTAATGAAAAACTGTTTTTT	CASSLAGATNEKLFF
NA	TRBJ2-5	few	TRBV25-1	TGTGCCAGCAGTGAAAATGGCCCGTCGGGGGAGACCCAGTACTTC	CASSENGPSGETQYF
NA	TRBJ2-3	NA	TRBV2	TGTGCCAGCAGCGAAACGGTAAATACGCAGTATTTT	CASSETVNTQYF
NA	TRBJ1-1	few	TRBV14	TGTGCCAGCAACCTTTTCCCGGGCACTGAAGCTTTCTTT	CASNLFPGTEAFF
TRBD2	TRBJ2-7	few	TRBV19	TGTGCCAGTAGTAAGGGCAGGGAGGGCTACGAGCAGTACTTC	CASSKGREGYEQYF
TRBD2	TRBJ2-2	NA	TRBV29-1	TGCAGCGTTCAGACTAGCGGGACGAACACCGGGGAGCTGTTTTTT	CSVQTSGTNTGELFF
NA	TRBJ1-5	NA	TRBV7-9	TGTGCCAGCAGCTTCAGGGATCAGCCCCAGCATTTT	CASSFRDQPQHF
TRBD2	TRBJ2-5	few	TRBV30	TGTGCCTGGAGTCGGGGGGTATATCGGGCGGCCCAAGAGACCCAGTACTTC	CAWSRGVYRAAQETQYF
NA	TRBJ1-5	NA	TRBV27	TGTGCCAGCAGTTTAATAGGGGCAGGGCAGCCCCAGCATTTT	CASSLIGAGQPQHF
NA	TRBJ1-2	NA	TRBV5-6	TGTGCCAGCAACACAGCCGGGGAGTACACCTTC	CASNTAGEYTF
TRBD1	TRBJ1-4	NA	TRBV2	TGTGCCAGCAGTTGGGACAGTATAAAGTCGGGTAATGAAAAACTGTTTTTT	CASSWDSIKSGNEKLFF